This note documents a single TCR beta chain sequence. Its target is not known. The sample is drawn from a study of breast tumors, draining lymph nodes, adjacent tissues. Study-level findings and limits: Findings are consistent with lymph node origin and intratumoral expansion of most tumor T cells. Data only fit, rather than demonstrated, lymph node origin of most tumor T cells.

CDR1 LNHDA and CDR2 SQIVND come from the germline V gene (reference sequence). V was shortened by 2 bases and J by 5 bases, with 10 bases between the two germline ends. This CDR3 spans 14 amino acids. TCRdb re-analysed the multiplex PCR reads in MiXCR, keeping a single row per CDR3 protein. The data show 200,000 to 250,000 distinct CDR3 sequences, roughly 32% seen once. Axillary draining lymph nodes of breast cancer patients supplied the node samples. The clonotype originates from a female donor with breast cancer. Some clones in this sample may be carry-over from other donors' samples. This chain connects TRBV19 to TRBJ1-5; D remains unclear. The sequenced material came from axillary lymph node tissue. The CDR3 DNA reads TGTGCCAGTAGTATAACGGGGAGGGATCAGCCCCAGCATTTT. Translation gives CASSITGRDQPQHF.